One and the same sample provided the 14 T cell receptor beta chains below, sequenced in a study of cytomegalovirus exposure and HLA in healthy donors. The PCR used 60 Vbeta and 13 Jbeta primers. Assay used: immunoSEQ multiplex PCR; TCRdb lists only in-frame clones, some missing. Of approximately 190,000 clones detected, more than 65% appear once; the ten largest clones hold 3% to 4.5%. Sequencing input: PBMCs. The receptors originated from a man aged 45-65 years in good health and CMV-seronegative.

This clone was counted a few times. V gene TRBV7-8 combines with J gene TRBJ2-3; 12 bases are a match to TRBD2. J lost 1 base, V lost 6 bases, and 2 bases had no gene match. Germline lookup yields CDR1 SGHVS and CDR2 FQNEAQ. The CDR3 contains 15 residues. The CDR3 sequence is CASRGLAGRTDTQYF. The CDR3 bases are TGTGCCAGCAGAGGACTAGCGGGGCGCACAGATACGCAGTATTTT.

CDR3: CASSPQDIYNEQFF. CDR3 DNA sequence: TGTGCCAGCAGCCCCCAGGACATTTACAATGAGCAGTTCTTC. The rearrangement links TRBV4-2 to TRBJ2-1; D might be TRBD1 (5 bases). This CDR3 is 14 amino acids long. With 4 bases removed from V and 4 bases from J, the gap between germline ends came to 11 bases. Germline assignment: CDR1 LGHNA and CDR2 YNFKEQ.

The genes are TRBV9 and TRBJ2-7; TRBD2 aligns across 9 bases. The CDR3 is made up of 15 amino acids. Losses at the gene ends were 4 bases for V and 7 bases for J; bases not matched to a gene: 12. Germline CDR1 reads SGDLS; CDR2 reads YYNGEE. CDR3 in DNA: TGTGCCAGCAGCCCCTTCTCAGGTAGCGGGGGTGAGCAGTACTTC. The encoded protein is CASSPFSGSGGEQYF.

V and J are TRBV7-2 and TRBJ2-2; 7 positions agree with TRBD1. There are 17 residues in the CDR3. After removal of 5 bases from V and 2 bases from J, the junction contained 11 bases not matched to a gene. Germline values: CDR1 SGHTA, CDR2 FQGNSA. The chain's CDR3 is CASSDGTAKINTGELFF. CDR3 nucleotides: TGTGCCAGCAGCGACGGGACAGCCAAGATTAACACCGGGGAGCTGTTTTTT.

The chain recombines TRBV9 with TRBJ1-4; D unclear. The V and J ends lost 0 bases and 3 bases respectively, with 9 bases between them. Germline CDR1 SGDLS, CDR2 YYNGEE. This CDR3 comprises 15 residues. CDR3 nucleotide sequence: TGTGCCAGCAGCGTAGTGGGGAGGGCTAATGAAAAACTGTTTTTT. The encoded protein is CASSVVGRANEKLFF.

This sequence joins TRBV20-1 and TRBJ1-5; tentatively, D is TRBD1 (5 bases). This CDR3 is 11 amino acids long. The ends were cut back, 6 bases at V and 6 bases at J, with 9 bases in the middle. The germline CDR1 and CDR2 sequences are DFQATT and SNEGSKA (reference sequence). CDR3 nucleotide sequence: TGCAGTGCCGGGCAGGGTCAGCCCCAGCATTTT. Translating gives CSAGQGQPQHF.

This rearrangement joins TRBV9 to TRBJ2-5; 11 nucleotides align to TRBD2. The J segment lost 5 bases and the V segment lost 3 bases, leaving 6 bases of the junction unmatched. The CDR3 totals 15 residues. CDR1 is SGDLS, CDR2 YYNGEE, per germline. The CDR3 nucleotides are TGTGCCAGCAGCGATCTAGCGGGGGGCGGGGAGACCCAGTACTTC. Its translation is CASSDLAGGGETQYF.

This chain joins TRBV30 and TRBJ1-5, with 7 bases that match TRBD1. Germline values: CDR1 GTSNPN, CDR2 SVGIG (reference sequence). The CDR3 has 16 amino acids. Unmatched junction bases numbered 7, after V lost 1 base and J lost 1 base. The CDR3, as DNA: TGTGCCTGGAGTGGACAGGGAATTCTAAGCAATCAGCCCCAGCATTTT. It translates to CAWSGQGILSNQPQHF.

The chain combines TRBV18 with TRBJ1-1; no reliable D call. The CDR3 sequence is 12 residues long. The germline gives CDR1 KGHSH, CDR2 LQKENI. Between the trimmed V and J ends, which lost 2 bases and 8 bases, there was a span of 9 bases. The CDR3, as DNA: TGTGCCAGCTCACCAACAGAAACCGAAGCTTTCTTT. Translating it yields CASSPTETEAFF.

About this clone itself: At one boundary the junction diverges from the germline segment, which might be a read error. The chain has TRBV7-9 and TRBJ2-7; TRBD1 agrees at 7 bases. Per the germline V gene, CDR1 is SEHNR and CDR2 is FQNEAQ (reference sequence). The CDR3 is 15 residues long. The CDR3 region has the DNA TGTTCCAGCAGCTTAGAGGGACAGAGCATTTACGAGCAGTACTTC. Its protein is CSSSLEGQSIYEQYF.

This clone appeared once. The chain links TRBV5-8 to TRBJ1-5, with D possibly being TRBD1 (5 bases). Per the germline V gene, CDR1 is SGHTS and CDR2 is YDEGEE. The V gene lost 4 bases and the J gene lost 1 base, with 12 bases spanning the gap. The CDR3 loop spans 15 amino acids. The CDR3, as DNA: TGTGCCAGCAGCGGGGGGTGGCTGAGCAATCAGCCCCAGCATTTT. This codes for CASSGGWLSNQPQHF.

The chain has TRBV4-3 and TRBJ1-2, with 9 nucleotides matching TRBD1. The CDR3 runs to 22 residues. Germline V lookup: CDR1 LGHNA, CDR2 YSLEER. Losses at the gene ends were 1 base for V and 2 bases for J; bases not matched to a gene: 23. The CDR3: CASSQGLGQGLVFAHPNYGYTF. CDR3 nucleotide sequence: TGCGCCAGCAGCCAAGGACTCGGACAGGGGTTGGTCTTTGCCCACCCAAACTATGGCTACACCTTC.

V and J are TRBV5-6 and TRBJ1-1; TRBD1 matches 7 bases. V lost 4 bases, J lost 5 bases, and 11 bases stayed unmatched. Germline V lookup: CDR1 SGHDT, CDR2 YYEEEE. CDR3 size: 15 residues. CDR3 region: CASSAQTGVGTEAFF. The CDR3 DNA sequence: TGTGCCAGCAGCGCACAAACAGGGGTTGGGACTGAAGCTTTCTTT.

The gene calls are TRBV6-6 and TRBJ1-1; D is perhaps TRBD1 (6 bases). Germline loops: CDR1 MNHNY, CDR2 SVGAGI (reference sequence). The CDR3 spans 15 residues. The V gene lost 2 bases and the J gene lost 3 bases, with 13 bases spanning the gap. CDR3 nucleotides: TGTGCCAGCAGTTACGACAGGCGCGGGTACACTGAAGCTTTCTTT. As protein: CASSYDRRGYTEAFF.